This T cell receptor beta chain was profiled in a study of control samples from healthy donors and cancer patients. Germline V CDR1 and CDR2: LNHDA, SQIVND (reference sequence). V dropped 0 bases and J dropped 2 bases, with 5 bases sitting between them. This CDR3 has 13 residues. This clone is a singleton in its sample. The data were produced by immunoSEQ multiplex PCR, yet TCRdb's version contains in-frame clones alone and is incomplete. The table shows about 130,000 clones, with about 95% occurring only once. The gene calls are TRBV19 and TRBJ2-7; D is uncertain. Sequencing input: blood. This clonotype was sampled from a man aged 25-45 years in good health. Here the CDR3 reads CASSIDPAYEQYF. CDR3 sequence (DNA): TGTGCCAGTAGTATAGATCCCGCCTACGAGCAGTACTTC. The complete variable domain, with remaining parts taken from reference TRBV19 and TRBJ2-7, reads DGGITQSPKYLFRKEGQNVTLSCEQNLNHDAMYWYRQDPGQGLRLIYYSQIVNDFQKGDIAEGYSVSREKKESFPLTVTSAQKNPTAFYLCASSIDPAYEQYFGPGTRLTVT.